The clone carrying this T cell receptor beta chain was observed a single time. Trimming cost V 8 bases and J 2 bases; bases outside gene matches: 9. The CDR3 extends over 16 amino acids. CDR1 is MDHEN, CDR2 SYDVKM, per germline. This sample is part of a study of technical replicates of blood from a few donors. Sequencing was performed with immunoSEQ multiplex PCR; in TCRdb, only in-frame clones are kept and a portion is missing. The sample includes approximately 70,000 clones, roughly 89% of them seen just once. This TCR was sampled from a human donor in good health. Sequencing was performed on T cells isolated from PBMCs. The V call is TRBV28, the J call TRBJ2-7; 13 nucleotides line up with TRBD2. CDR3 bases: TGTGCCAGCGGAGAACTAGCGGGAGGGTCCACCTACGAGCAGTACTTC. Translating gives CASGELAGGSTYEQYF.